This TCR beta chain was recorded in a study of T cells after yellow fever vaccination. Study outcomes and limitations: The booster saw the reappearance of most primary-vaccination clones (approximately 97% CD4, around 88% CD8).

The CDR3 length is 15 residues. CDR1 is SQVTM and CDR2 is ANQGSEA in the germline V gene. The V end was cut by 4 bases, the J end by 3 bases, with 17 bases between. Template switching by 5'RACE produced TCR cDNA, adding a universal primer site and UMIs. TCRdb re-called the 5' RACE reads through MiXCR, storing one row per CDR3 protein. The table lists some 32,000 distinct CDR3 sequences, 4% to 4.5% of them singletons. This clonotype was observed many times. What it recognizes is unknown. This TCR was sampled from a man between 25 and 39 years old who received the YFV17D yellow fever vaccine. The sequenced sample was CD8+ T cells sorted from PBMCs, obtained 5 days after the yellow fever booster vaccination. The rearrangement joins TRBV29-1 to TRBJ2-3, with a possible D match to TRBD2 (6 bases). CDR3 in DNA: TGCAGCGTTGGAACGACGGGAGAAGTGACAGATACGCAGTATTTT. Amino acid sequence: CSVGTTGEVTDTQYF.